This passage covers 29 T cell receptor beta chains from one sample sequenced in a study of cytomegalovirus exposure and HLA in healthy donors. Profiling relied on immunoSEQ multiplex PCR, and the TCRdb table lists in-frame clones only, not all of them. This table has around 230,000 clones, roughly 86% appearing once. Material: PBMCs. Every receptor here comes from a woman between 25 and 40 years old in good health and CMV-seropositive.

The CDR3 nucleotides are TGTGCCAGAAGCTTAACCCCAGGGGGTCAGCCCCAGCATTTT. Its protein product is CARSLTPGGQPQHF. The chain joins TRBV5-3 to TRBJ1-5, with 7 bases lining up with TRBD1. TRBV5-3 is assigned to the ORF class and has an uncertain function. This CDR3 contains 14 residues. After removal of 2 bases from V and 6 bases from J, the junction contained 5 bases not matched to a gene.

J is TRBJ2-2 and V is TRBV4-2; 10 bases align to TRBD2. This CDR3 comprises 17 residues. Germline V gives CDR1 LGHNA, CDR2 YNFKEQ. Losses at the gene ends were 0 bases for V and 4 bases for J; bases not matched to a gene: 5. CDR3 region: CASSQDSRTSGTGELFF. The CDR3 DNA reads as TGTGCCAGCAGCCAAGATTCTAGGACTAGCGGCACCGGGGAGCTGTTTTTT.

This clone was detected only once. The rearrangement links TRBV27 to TRBJ1-2; 11 bases map to TRBD1. The CDR3 spans 15 residues. V was clipped by 5 bases and J by 8 bases; unmatched bases: 10. Looked up from germline, CDR1 is MNHEY and CDR2 is SMNVEV (reference sequence). The CDR3 bases are TGTGCCAGCAGTCAACTCGGGACAGGGGGACGCGGCTACACCTTC. Protein product: CASSQLGTGGRGYTF.

This clone was observed once. This chain joins TRBV2 and TRBJ1-3; 7 bases map to TRBD1. After removal of 4 bases from V and 4 bases from J, the junction contained 4 bases not matched to a gene. Germline-derived CDR1 and CDR2 are SNHLY and FYNNEI. The CDR3 is 14 residues long. This chain's CDR3 is CASSVGGFGNTIYF. In nucleotides, the CDR3 is TGTGCCAGCAGTGTAGGGGGCTTCGGAAACACCATATATTTT.

This clone was seen a single time. The chain joins TRBV7-6 to TRBJ2-1; 8 nucleotides line up with TRBD2. CDR1 is SGHVS, CDR2 FNYEAQ, per germline. Trimming cost V 1 base and J 4 bases; bases outside gene matches: 12. The CDR3 covers 18 residues. Written as DNA, the CDR3 is TGTGCCAGCAGCTTAGGCGGGGGACTAGAAGGCGGTTACAATGAGCAGTTCTTC. Residues: CASSLGGGLEGGYNEQFF. Full variable domain (outside the CDR3, taken from reference TRBV7-6 and TRBJ2-1): GAGVSQSPRYKVTKRGQDVALRCDPISGHVSLYWYRQALGQGPEFLTYFNYEAQQDKSGLPNDRFSAERPEGSISTLTIQRTEQRDSAMYRCASSLGGGLEGGYNEQFFGPGTRLTVL.

The rearrangement uses TRBV6-1 and TRBJ2-3; TRBD2 agrees at 16 bases. This CDR3 comprises 19 residues. With 2 bases clipped from V and 8 bases from J, the junction kept 13 bases outside the gene matches. CDR1 MNHNS and CDR2 SASEGT come from the germline V gene. The CDR3 DNA reads TGTGCCAGCAGTGAAATGGGACTAGCGGGAGGGCCGGGGTTGGTTACGCAGTATTTT. Its translation: CASSEMGLAGGPGLVTQYF.

The chain uses TRBV2 and TRBJ1-1; 7 bases align to TRBD1. This CDR3 has 13 amino acids. The junction had 4 bases not matched to a gene; V was cut back by 6 bases and J by 3 bases. Germline V gives CDR1 SNHLY, CDR2 FYNNEI. The CDR3 coding sequence is TGTGCCAGCAGCCAGACAGGGTACACTGAAGCTTTCTTT. This gives the protein CASSQTGYTEAFF.

This clone was recorded a few times. The rearrangement uses TRBV5-4 and TRBJ2-3; the D is unclear. V was shortened by 3 bases and J by 4 bases, with 9 bases between the two germline ends. The V gene's germline CDR1 is SGHNT and CDR2 YYREEE (reference sequence). The CDR3 runs to 13 residues. The CDR3 loop reads CASSSVRADTQYF. The CDR3 DNA reads TGTGCCAGCAGCTCTGTACGGGCAGATACGCAGTATTTT.

This chain uses TRBV25-1 with TRBJ2-1; possible D gene TRBD2, 5 bases. Per the germline V gene, CDR1 is MGHDK and CDR2 is SYGVNS. V lost 0 bases and J 3 bases, leaving 18 bases between the germline ends. The CDR3 has 18 amino acids. The CDR3 spells CASSEYFTAGVDYNEQFF. CDR3 bases: TGTGCCAGCAGTGAATATTTCACGGCGGGCGTGGACTACAATGAGCAGTTCTTC.

V gene TRBV6-1 combines with J gene TRBJ2-5; 7 bases line up with TRBD1. Germline CDR1 is MNHNS and CDR2 is SASEGT. CDR3 length equals 15 residues. V lost 6 bases to trimming and J lost 1 base; unmatched junction nucleotides: 8. The CDR3 region is CASSLSRDSQETQYF. Here the CDR3 DNA reads TGTGCCAGCAGCCTGAGCCGGGACAGCCAAGAGACCCAGTACTTC.

J is TRBJ2-7 and V is TRBV30; 9 positions match TRBD2. CDR1 is GTSNPN, CDR2 SVGIG, per germline (reference sequence). V lost 5 bases, J lost 7 bases, and 9 bases stayed unmatched. CDR3 length: 13 residues. Here the CDR3 reads CAWFSGRGREQYF. CDR3 sequence (DNA): TGTGCCTGGTTTAGCGGGAGAGGAAGGGAGCAGTACTTC. The full variable domain, in which reference TRBV30 and TRBJ2-7 provide the parts outside the CDR3, is SQTIHQWPATLVQPVGSPLSLECTVEGTSNPNLYWYRQAAGRGLQLLFYSVGIGQISSEVPQNLSASRPQDRQFILSSKKLLLSDSGFYLCAWFSGRGREQYFGPGTRLTVT.

The genes are TRBV28 and TRBJ2-2, with D maybe TRBD1 (6 bases). The CDR3 is made up of 17 amino acids. The germline V and J ends were trimmed by 3 bases and 0 bases, with 14 bases remaining between them. Germline V gene lookup returns CDR1 MDHEN and CDR2 SYDVKM. The CDR3 protein is CASSFSVGHANTGELFF. CDR3 DNA: TGTGCCAGCAGTTTTTCCGTGGGACACGCGAACACCGGGGAGCTGTTTTTT.

The chain recombines TRBV6-5 with TRBJ1-5, with TRBD1 identical over 7 bases. Trimming cost V 4 bases and J 4 bases; bases outside gene matches: 4. Germline V gene sequence: CDR1 MNHEY, CDR2 SVGAGI. The CDR3 totals 14 residues. CDR3 amino acids: CASSSQGRNQPQHF. CDR3 in DNA: TGTGCCAGCAGTTCACAGGGGAGGAATCAGCCCCAGCATTTT.

The rearrangement joins TRBV28 to TRBJ2-3; the match to TRBD2 covers 8 bases. With 6 bases clipped from V and 3 bases from J, the junction kept 11 bases outside the gene matches. Germline V gene data show CDR1 as MDHEN and CDR2 as SYDVKM. The CDR3 totals 16 residues. The CDR3 is CASSSVSREVTDTQYF. Written as DNA, the CDR3 is TGTGCCAGCAGCTCCGTCTCGCGGGAGGTAACAGATACGCAGTATTTT.

The chain recombines TRBV19 with TRBJ1-2; 7 positions match TRBD1. The germline V gene encodes CDR1 LNHDA and CDR2 SQIVND (reference sequence). The V gene end was trimmed by 4 bases and the J gene end by 6 bases; junction bases not matched to a gene: 17. CDR3 length equals 17 residues. The CDR3 here is CASSTSTGQAGMHGYTF. The DNA of the CDR3 is TGTGCCAGTAGTACTTCAACTGGACAGGCTGGGATGCATGGCTACACCTTC.

The genes are TRBV6-5 and TRBJ2-1; no definite D call. V was shortened by 5 bases and J by 1 base, with 9 bases between the two germline ends. Per germline, CDR1 MNHEY and CDR2 SVGAGI. The length of the CDR3 is 14 residues. CDR3 in DNA: TGTGCCAGCAGTGTGAGCTGGTCCTACAATGAGCAGTTCTTC. This sequence encodes CASSVSWSYNEQFF.

The chain joins TRBV27 to TRBJ2-5, with TRBD1 matching 12 bases. There are 15 residues in the CDR3. V lost 4 bases and J lost 4; bases outside the gene matches: 4. Germline CDR1 reads MNHEY; CDR2 reads SMNVEV (reference sequence). This chain's CDR3 is CASSSRDRGLETQYF. CDR3 coding DNA: TGTGCCAGCAGTTCCCGGGACAGGGGGCTAGAGACCCAGTACTTC.

The chain combines TRBV5-1 with TRBJ2-7; 9 nucleotides agree with TRBD1. The ends lost 4 bases at V and 0 bases at J; junction bases unmatched: 5. Germline CDR1 SGHRS, CDR2 YFSETQ. CDR3 length: 15 amino acids. The CDR3, as DNA: TGCGCCAGCAGCACCGGGACAGGGATCTCCTACGAGCAGTACTTC. Its protein product is CASSTGTGISYEQYF. Full variable domain (missing parts from reference TRBV5-1 and TRBJ2-7): KAGVTQTPRYLIKTRGQQVTLSCSPISGHRSVSWYQQTPGQGLQFLFEYFSETQRNKGNFPGRFSGRQFSNSRSEMNVSTLELGDSALYLCASSTGTGISYEQYFGPGTRLTVT.

J is TRBJ2-7 and V is TRBV28, with 7 bases that match TRBD1. After removal of 7 bases from V and 1 base from J, the junction contained 7 bases not matched to a gene. The CDR3 contains 14 residues. CDR1 is MDHEN, CDR2 SYDVKM, per germline. The CDR3 DNA reads TGTGCCAGCACCCGGAAGGGGGCTTCCTACGAGCAGTACTTC. This encodes CASTRKGASYEQYF. Full variable domain (rest looked up from reference TRBV28 and TRBJ2-7): DVKVTQSSRYLVKRTGEKVFLECVQDMDHENMFWYRQDPGLGLRLIYFSYDVKMKEKGDIPEGYSVSREKKERFSLILESASTNQTSMYLCASTRKGASYEQYFGPGTRLTVT.

V and J are TRBV2 and TRBJ2-3, with 11 nucleotides matching TRBD2. Losses at the gene ends were 5 bases for V and 5 bases for J; bases not matched to a gene: 6. Germline CDR1 and CDR2: SNHLY and FYNNEI. CDR3 length: 15 amino acids. In DNA, the CDR3 is TGTGCCAGCAGTCCGACTAGCGGGAAACAAGATACGCAGTATTTT. Its translation is CASSPTSGKQDTQYF.

The chain combines TRBV28 with TRBJ2-7; the match to TRBD1 covers 7 bases. CDR3 length equals 12 residues. J was trimmed by 6 bases and V by 4 bases; bases with no gene match: 3. Germline V gene data show CDR1 as MDHEN and CDR2 as SYDVKM. Here the CDR3 DNA reads TGTGCCAGCAGTTCGACAGGGTCCGAGCAGTACTTC. Amino acids: CASSSTGSEQYF.

The chain links TRBV14 to TRBJ2-3, with D perhaps matching TRBD2 (7 bases). This CDR3 is 15 amino acids long. V dropped 4 bases and J dropped 1 base, with 12 bases sitting between them. CDR1 and CDR2 (germline): SGHDN, FVKESK. CDR3 in amino acids: CASSRGGIRTDTQYF. The CDR3 DNA follows: TGTGCCAGCAGCCGGGGGGGCATCCGCACAGATACGCAGTATTTT.

This clone was seen only a few times. The chain links TRBV7-9 to TRBJ1-2; 7 bases fit TRBD1. V lost 5 bases, J lost 8 bases, and 11 bases stayed unmatched. The CDR3 is 14 amino acids. In germline, CDR1 is SEHNR, CDR2 FQNEAQ (reference sequence). CDR3 region: CASSGMTGWGGYTF. The CDR3 DNA reads TGTGCCAGCAGCGGGATGACAGGGTGGGGCGGCTACACCTTC.

The genes are TRBV7-8 and TRBJ2-7, with 8 bases lining up with TRBD1. Trimming at V came to 4 bases and at J to 0 bases, leaving 5 bases not matched to a gene. The CDR3 consists of 15 residues. Germline CDR1 is SGHVS and CDR2 is FQNEAQ. DNA of the CDR3: TGTGCCAGCAGCTCAGGACAGGGTTACTCCTACGAGCAGTACTTC. Translated, it gives CASSSGQGYSYEQYF.

The V gene is TRBV6-5, the J gene TRBJ2-7; 11 positions match TRBD1. CDR1 and CDR2 from the germline V gene are MNHEY and SVGAGI. Unmatched junction bases numbered 6, after V lost 6 bases and J lost 5 bases. This CDR3 has 14 amino acids. The CDR3 DNA sequence: TGTGCCAGCAGGGAGGACAGGGGGCGCGACGAGCAGTACTTC. Its translation: CASREDRGRDEQYF.

The V gene is TRBV5-4, the J gene TRBJ1-2; TRBD1 might be the D (5 bases). The V gene lost 4 bases and the J gene lost 4 bases, with 17 bases spanning the gap. Germline lookup yields CDR1 SGHNT and CDR2 YYREEE (reference sequence). This CDR3 comprises 15 residues. CDR3 loop: CASSPPEGGVYGYTF. CDR3 bases: TGTGCCAGCAGCCCCCCGGAAGGAGGGGTCTATGGCTACACCTTC.

The gene calls are TRBV4-1 and TRBJ1-4, with D possibly being TRBD1 (5 bases). CDR3 size: 13 residues. Trimming removed 8 bases at V and 4 bases at J, with 11 bases between. Germline assignment: CDR1 MGHRA and CDR2 YSYEKL. In DNA form, the CDR3 reads TGCGCCAGCCACAGGAGTCTTAATGAAAAACTGTTTTTT. This encodes CASHRSLNEKLFF.

This chain joins TRBV6-4 and TRBJ1-5, with D hard to call. The CDR3 runs 15 residues. With 4 bases removed from V and 7 bases from J, the gap between germline ends came to 17 bases. The germline V gene has CDR1 MRHNA and CDR2 SNTAGT. The CDR3 DNA is TGTGCCAGCAGTGCGGACTGGGGTATCGCGCAGCCCCAGCATTTT. Its protein is CASSADWGIAQPQHF.

The rearrangement uses TRBV5-1 and TRBJ2-1, with D possibly matching TRBD1 (5 bases). Trimming shortened V by 1 base and J by 0 bases, and 5 bases separated the two germline ends. Germline assignment: CDR1 SGHRS and CDR2 YFSETQ. The CDR3 is made up of 14 amino acids. Here the CDR3 reads CASSLTGSYNEQFF. As DNA, the CDR3 is TGCGCCAGCAGCTTGACAGGCTCCTACAATGAGCAGTTCTTC.